This T cell receptor beta chain was sequenced in a study of beta chain features in type 1 diabetes. Study-wide context: Patients were similar to healthy donors in age and gender (as well as in cell yields). General study points: Significant though moderate, a shortening of TCRB CDR3s appeared in all four CD4+ subsets of Type 1 diabetes patients.

On this clone: Its specificity is not known.

Sequencing targeted expressed TCRB transcripts, as all isolated RNA had been reverse transcribed. Sequencing was performed with immunoSEQ multiplex PCR; in TCRdb, only in-frame clones are kept and a portion is missing. The sample includes about 190,000 clones, roughly 8% seen only once; the top ten take about 0.5%. V lost 7 bases and J lost 0, with 8 bases in between. This CDR3 spans 13 amino acids. Germline V gene sequence: CDR1 LNHNV, CDR2 YYDKDF (reference sequence). It was via CD45RO/CCR7/CD25/CD127/CD95/CD27 that CD4+ naive, central memory, regulatory and stem cell-like memory cells were sorted. Over 95% purity was reached by all sorted populations.

The V call is TRBV15, the J call TRBJ2-3; D might be TRBD1 (6 bases). Sequencing input: central memory CD4+ T cells from blood. This clonotype was sampled from a man in his late teens or twenties with type 1 diabetes. The CDR3 loop is CATTDRSTDTQYF. The CDR3, as DNA: TGTGCCACCACTGACAGGAGCACAGATACGCAGTATTTT.